The 10 T cell receptor beta chains below all came from one sample that was sequenced in a study of spatial heterogeneity in lung cancer. Specified time point: sample taken at primary tumor resection. MiXCR, run by TCRdb on the 5' RACE reads, gives a single entry per CDR3 protein. The table lists roughly 23,000 distinct CDR3 sequences, approximately 4.8% of them singletons. Sample: PBMCs, taken at surgery. These receptors came from a male donor with early-stage non-small cell lung cancer.

The sample holds many counts of this clonotype. This chain joins TRBV4-2 and TRBJ2-7; D is possibly TRBD1 (5 bases). Trimming pared 1 base from V and 0 bases from J, leaving 10 bases between. Per the germline V gene, CDR1 is LGHNA and CDR2 is YNFKEQ. The CDR3 runs to 15 residues. Here the CDR3 reads CASSQVGDTSYEQYF. As DNA, the CDR3 is TGTGCCAGCAGCCAAGTAGGGGATACCTCCTACGAGCAGTACTTC.

V and J are TRBV12-3 or TRBV12-4 and TRBJ2-2, with D tentatively TRBD2 (6 bases). The CDR3 spans 13 residues. DNA of the CDR3: TGTACCATCCTGGAGGGCTCTAACGGGGAGCTGTTTTTT. It translates to CTILEGSNGELFF.

This clonotype was seen at least ten times. The chain links TRBV20-1 to TRBJ2-1, with D possibly being TRBD2 (6 bases). CDR3 length: 13 amino acids. V lost 3 bases, J lost 8 bases, and 14 bases lay in between. CDR1 and CDR2 (germline): DFQATT, SNEGSKA (reference sequence). CDR3 coding DNA: TGCAGTGCTAGCCGGACTACCTTTGATGAGCAGTTCTTC. It yields the protein CSASRTTFDEQFF.

Ten or more counts support this clonotype. J is TRBJ2-5 and V is TRBV7-3; the D is unclear. The CDR3 is made up of 13 amino acids. The V gene lost 0 bases and the J gene lost 4 bases, with 6 bases spanning the gap. Germline CDR1 SGHTA, CDR2 FQGTGA. The CDR3 is CASSLTRRETQYF. CDR3 coding DNA: TGTGCCAGCAGCTTAACCCGAAGAGAGACCCAGTACTTC.

This clonotype was detected many times. The V call is TRBV5-6, the J call TRBJ1-4; 8 bases agree with TRBD1. Looked up from germline, CDR1 is SGHDT and CDR2 is YYEEEE. The CDR3 runs to 16 residues. With V trimmed by 1 base and J by 6 bases, 8 bases remained unmatched. The DNA of the CDR3 is TGTGCCAGCAGCTTGATCGCGGCGACAGGGGATGAAAAACTGTTTTTT. This sequence encodes CASSLIAATGDEKLFF.

In DNA form, the CDR3 reads TGTGCCAGTCTAAGTTTCACTGAAGCTTTCTTT. Protein product: CASLSFTEAFF. The genes are TRBV19 and TRBJ1-1; D gene ambiguous. Germline assignment: CDR1 LNHDA and CDR2 SQIVND (reference sequence). V was cut by 8 bases and J by 4 bases, with 8 bases left in between. There are 11 residues in the CDR3.

This clonotype appeared many times. The V gene is TRBV7-2, the J gene TRBJ2-1; the match to TRBD2 covers 8 bases. This CDR3 spans 13 amino acids. CDR1 and CDR2 (germline): SGHTA, FQGNSA. Germline trimming cut 10 bases from V and 15 bases from J; bases unmatched to any gene: 17. CDR3 DNA sequence: TGTGCCACAAGGGCAGCGGGGGCCTACTTTCCGTTCTTC. Translation gives CATRAAGAYFPFF.

This clonotype was observed many times. This rearrangement joins TRBV28 to TRBJ2-3, with 10 bases identical to TRBD1. This CDR3 spans 14 amino acids. The V segment lost 5 bases and the J segment 7 bases; nucleotides outside the gene matches: 6. The germline V gene has CDR1 MDHEN and CDR2 SYDVKM. The CDR3 region is CASSVRQGANTQYF. The CDR3, as DNA: TGTGCCAGCAGTGTCCGACAGGGGGCAAATACGCAGTATTTT.

V usage is TRBV12-3 or TRBV12-4 and J usage is TRBJ1-1; no reliable D call. V lost 7 bases and J lost 1, with 10 bases in between. The CDR3 is 13 amino acids. The CDR3 region is CASTGRTNTEAFF. The CDR3 DNA sequence: TGTGCCAGCACAGGACGGACGAACACTGAAGCTTTCTTT.

This clonotype was observed many times. The chain couples TRBV7-9 to TRBJ1-3, with D unresolved. V was shortened by 1 base and J by 4 bases, with 14 bases between the two germline ends. The CDR3 is made up of 16 amino acids. In germline, CDR1 is SEHNR, CDR2 FQNEAQ (reference sequence). CDR3 loop: CASSLGGLLQGNTIYF. CDR3 in DNA: TGTGCCAGCAGCTTAGGTGGCCTGCTCCAAGGAAACACCATATATTTT.